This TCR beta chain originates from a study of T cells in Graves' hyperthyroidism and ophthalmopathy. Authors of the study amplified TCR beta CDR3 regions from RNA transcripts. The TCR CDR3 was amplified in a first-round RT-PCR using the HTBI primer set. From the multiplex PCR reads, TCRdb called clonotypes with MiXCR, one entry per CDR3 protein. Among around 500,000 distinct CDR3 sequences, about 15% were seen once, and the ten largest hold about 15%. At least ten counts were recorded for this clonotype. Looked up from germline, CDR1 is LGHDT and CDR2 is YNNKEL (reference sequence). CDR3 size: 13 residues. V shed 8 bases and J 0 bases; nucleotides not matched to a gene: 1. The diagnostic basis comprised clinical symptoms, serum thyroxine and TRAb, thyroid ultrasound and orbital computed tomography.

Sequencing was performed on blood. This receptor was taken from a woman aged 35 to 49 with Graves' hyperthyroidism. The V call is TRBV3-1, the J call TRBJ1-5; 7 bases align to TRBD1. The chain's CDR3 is CASGTDSNQPQHF. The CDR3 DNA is TGTGCCAGCGGGACAGATAGCAATCAGCCCCAGCATTTT.